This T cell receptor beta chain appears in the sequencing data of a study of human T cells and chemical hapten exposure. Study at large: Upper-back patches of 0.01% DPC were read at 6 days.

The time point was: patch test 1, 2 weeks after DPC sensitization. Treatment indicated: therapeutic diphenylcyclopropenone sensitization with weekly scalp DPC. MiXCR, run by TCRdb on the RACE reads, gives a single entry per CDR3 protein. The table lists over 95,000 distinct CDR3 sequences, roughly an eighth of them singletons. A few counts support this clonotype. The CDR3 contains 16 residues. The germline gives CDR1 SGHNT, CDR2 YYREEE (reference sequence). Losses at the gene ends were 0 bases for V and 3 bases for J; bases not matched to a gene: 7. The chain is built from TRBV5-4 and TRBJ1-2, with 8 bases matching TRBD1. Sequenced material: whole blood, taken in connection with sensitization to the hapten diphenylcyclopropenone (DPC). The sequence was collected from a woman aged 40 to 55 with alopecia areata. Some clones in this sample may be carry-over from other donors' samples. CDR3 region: CASSLDPTGEYYGYTF. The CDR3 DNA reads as TGTGCCAGCAGCTTGGATCCGACAGGGGAATACTATGGCTACACCTTC.